This T cell receptor (beta chain) was sequenced during a study of metastatic and nonmetastatic thyroid tumors. Whole-study context: Repertoires were compared across blood and tumor or nodule tissue from malignant and benign thyroid patients.

MiXCR re-clonotyped the PCR reads for TCRdb. This sample has 23,000 or so clones, with more than 20% found just once. Germline-derived CDR1 and CDR2 are SEHNR and FQNEAQ (reference sequence). Trimming removed 1 base from V and 2 bases from J, with 11 bases in between. The CDR3 runs to 15 residues. Patients were all untreated before their thyroid surgery. This clone was seen repeatedly, ten times or more. Other DNA sequences within the sample encode an identical CDR3. Specimen: blood. The rearrangement uses TRBV7-9 and TRBJ1-2; possible D gene TRBD1, 5 bases. The receptor was derived from a male donor with papillary thyroid cancer or a benign thyroid nodule (not recorded which). Some clones in this sample may be carry-over from other donors' samples. CDR3 nucleotide sequence: TGTGCCAGCAGCTTAGGGGGGGTTTTGAACTATGGCTACACCTTC. Its translation is CASSLGGVLNYGYTF.